These T cell receptor beta chains were read from a single sample in a study of blood T cell repertoires in COVID-19. This table comes from immunoSEQ multiplex PCR, and its TCRdb copy is limited to in-frame clones, with some not included. Here the sample spans over 50,000 clones, roughly four fifths being singletons. The sample taken for sequencing was peripheral blood. The receptors stem from a human donor in a cohort sampled during active COVID-19. The CDR3 runs from the conserved cysteine through the conserved F or W. Each record gives: V gene, D gene, clone size, J gene, CDR3 protein, CDR3 DNA. A D gene is named only where the DNA matches it firmly. The listing skips clone size in some rows; elsewhere it reads once, few, many or a size class.

TRBV28	TRBD1	-	TRBJ1-2	CARRTGGAPSYGYTF	TGTGCCAGACGTACAGGGGGCGCCCCGAGTTATGGCTACACCTTC
TRBV5-6	TRBD1	-	TRBJ2-2	CASSPTRDRGINTGELFF	TGTGCCAGCAGCCCCACGCGAGACAGGGGAATCAACACCGGGGAGCTGTTTTTT
TRBV7-8	TRBD1	few	TRBJ1-4	CASSKLTGGSNEKLFF	TGTGCCAGCAGCAAACTGACAGGGGGGAGTAATGAAAAACTGTTTTTT
TRBV11-3	TRBD2	-	TRBJ2-1	CASSFGGSSAGGPEEQFF	TGTGCCAGCAGCTTCGGGGGATCATCGGCGGGAGGGCCCGAAGAGCAGTTCTTC
TRBV6-5	-	-	TRBJ1-2	CASRVLGGGYTF	TGTGCCAGCAGGGTGCTGGGGGGTGGCTACACCTTC
TRBV4-2	-	-	TRBJ2-1	CASSPSRLANEQFF	TGTGCCAGCAGCCCCTCCCGGCTAGCCAATGAGCAGTTCTTC
TRBV9	TRBD2	-	TRBJ2-2	CASSVGGGPHTGELFF	TGTGCCAGCAGCGTAGGCGGGGGGCCGCACACCGGGGAGCTGTTTTTT
TRBV19	TRBD2	-	TRBJ2-7	CASSTSGSSYEQYF	TGTGCCAGTAGTACAAGCGGGAGCTCCTACGAGCAGTACTTC
TRBV6-5	-	-	TRBJ2-5	CASSIRGQETQYF	TGTGCCAGCAGCATCAGGGGCCAAGAGACCCAGTACTTC
TRBV27	-	medium-sized	TRBJ2-7	CASRSSYEQYF	TGTGCCAGCAGGAGCTCCTACGAGCAGTACTTC
TRBV16	TRBD1	-	TRBJ2-1	CASSHDRVGNNEQFF	TGTGCCAGCAGCCACGACAGGGTGGGTAACAATGAGCAGTTCTTC
TRBV6-6	-	few	TRBJ2-1	CASRPDYREQFF	TGTGCCAGCAGACCCGACTACCGGGAGCAGTTCTTC
TRBV18	-	-	TRBJ1-1	CASSPEWSRNTEAFF	TGTGCCAGCTCACCAGAGTGGAGCAGAAACACTGAAGCTTTCTTT
TRBV12-3/TRBV12-4	-	-	TRBJ1-6	CASSFPHGSPLHF	TGTGCCAGCAGTTTCCCTCACGGTTCACCCCTCCACTTT
TRBV7-2	-	-	TRBJ2-1	CASSRRQWGSGAEQFF	TGTGCCAGCAGCAGAAGACAGTGGGGTTCTGGCGCTGAGCAGTTCTTC
TRBV7-2	TRBD2	-	TRBJ2-1	CASSPRTSGVFNEQFF	TGTGCCAGCAGCCCGCGTACTAGCGGGGTCTTCAATGAGCAGTTCTTC
TRBV19	TRBD1	-	TRBJ1-2	CASSPRDSFYGYTF	TGTGCCAGTAGCCCAAGGGACAGCTTCTATGGCTACACCTTC
TRBV5-3	TRBD1	-	TRBJ1-2	CARSANRGRANYGYTF	TGTGCCAGAAGCGCGAACAGGGGCCGGGCTAACTATGGCTACACCTTC
TRBV19	-	-	TRBJ1-1	CASSIDLTADTEAFF	TGTGCCAGTAGTATAGATCTCACGGCGGACACTGAAGCTTTCTTT
TRBV4-3	TRBD1	-	TRBJ2-3	CASSQLQGATDTQYF	TGCGCCAGCAGCCAATTACAGGGGGCCACAGATACGCAGTATTTT
TRBV21-1	-	-	TRBJ1-4	CASSKQPRGQGAQATNEKLFF	TGTGCCAGCAGCAAACAACCCCGAGGACAGGGGGCCCAGGCAACTAATGAAAAACTGTTTTTT
TRBV5-6	-	-	TRBJ2-7	CASSSRGREQYF	TGTGCCAGCAGCTCTCGGGGTCGCGAGCAGTACTTC
TRBV7-9	-	-	TRBJ2-5	CASSFPGETQYF	TGTGCCAGCAGCTTCCCCGGTGAGACCCAGTACTTC
TRBV19	TRBD1	-	TRBJ2-7	CASSISSTGVYEQYF	TGTGCCAGTAGTATATCCAGTACAGGGGTCTACGAGCAGTACTTC
TRBV7-8	TRBD2	-	TRBJ2-6	CASSLSSGVAGANVLTF	TGTGCCAGCAGCTTGTCTAGCGGGGTGGCCGGGGCCAACGTCCTGACTTTC
TRBV19	TRBD2	-	TRBJ2-5	CASSIAATRGGETQYF	TGTGCCAGTAGTATCGCCGCAACTCGGGGGGGAGAGACCCAGTACTTC
TRBV5-1	-	-	TRBJ2-5	CASTLFSRQETQYF	TGCGCCAGCACCTTATTCTCCCGCCAAGAGACCCAGTACTTC
TRBV5-1	TRBD2	-	TRBJ2-5	CASSLVAGGPQTQYF	TGCGCCAGCAGCTTGGTTGCGGGGGGGCCGCAGACCCAGTACTTC
TRBV19	-	once	TRBJ2-3	CASSIERSTDTQYF	TGTGCCAGTAGTATAGAGCGTAGCACAGATACGCAGTATTTT
TRBV30	-	few	TRBJ1-6	CAWSVRQGLSPLHF	TGTGCCTGGAGTGTACGGCAGGGGCTGTCACCCCTCCACTTT
TRBV5-1	-	-	TRBJ1-2	CASSPTRAGYDYGYTF	TGCGCCAGCAGCCCGACTAGGGCGGGTTATGACTATGGCTACACCTTC
TRBV18	-	-	TRBJ2-3	CASSPSFLQGGTDTQYF	TGTGCCAGCTCACCTTCGTTCTTACAGGGCGGCACAGATACGCAGTATTTT
TRBV3-1/TRBV3-2	TRBD1	-	TRBJ2-5	CASSWAGTVETQYF	TGTGCCAGCAGTTGGGCCGGGACAGTAGAGACCCAGTACTTC
TRBV7-8	-	-	TRBJ1-1	CASRGGSEAFF	TGTGCCAGCAGAGGGGGATCCGAAGCTTTCTTT
TRBV21-1	-	-	TRBJ1-2	CASSKEPHRDRNGYTF	TGTGCCAGCAGCAAGGAACCTCACCGGGACAGAAATGGCTACACCTTC
TRBV5-1	-	-	TRBJ2-2	CASSFSLINTGELFF	TGCGCCAGCAGCTTCTCACTAATTAACACCGGGGAGCTGTTTTTT
TRBV4-3	TRBD1	-	TRBJ2-1	CASSQDRDRDNEQFF	TGCGCCAGCAGCCAAGACCGGGACAGGGACAATGAGCAGTTCTTC
TRBV5-1	-	-	TRBJ2-1	CASSFAYNEQFF	TGCGCCAGCAGCTTCGCCTACAATGAGCAGTTCTTC
TRBV5-3	-	once	TRBJ2-1	CARSLRSGPSYNEQFF	TGTGCCAGAAGCCTTCGGAGCGGGCCCTCCTACAATGAGCAGTTCTTC
TRBV19	TRBD1	-	TRBJ1-2	CASSIAQGASSMGYTF	TGTGCCAGTAGTATAGCTCAGGGGGCATCCTCTATGGGCTACACCTTC
TRBV18	-	-	TRBJ2-1	CASSLRSLYNEQFF	TGTGCCAGCTCACTACGGTCCCTCTACAATGAGCAGTTCTTC